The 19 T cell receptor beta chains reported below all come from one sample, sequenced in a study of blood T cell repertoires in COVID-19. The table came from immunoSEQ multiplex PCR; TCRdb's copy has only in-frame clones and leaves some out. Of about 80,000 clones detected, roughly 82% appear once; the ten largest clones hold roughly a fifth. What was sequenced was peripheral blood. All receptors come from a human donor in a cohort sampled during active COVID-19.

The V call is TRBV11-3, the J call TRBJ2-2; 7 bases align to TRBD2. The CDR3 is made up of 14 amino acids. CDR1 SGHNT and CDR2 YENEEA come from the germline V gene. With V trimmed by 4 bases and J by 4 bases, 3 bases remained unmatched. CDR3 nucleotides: TGTGCCAGCAGCTGGGGAGGGGTCACCGGGGAGCTGTTTTTT. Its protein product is CASSWGGVTGELFF.

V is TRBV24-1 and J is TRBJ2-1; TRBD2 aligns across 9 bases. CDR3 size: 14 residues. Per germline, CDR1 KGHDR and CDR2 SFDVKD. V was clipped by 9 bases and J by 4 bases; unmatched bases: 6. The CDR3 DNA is TGTGCCACCCGGAGCGGGGGGACATACAATGAGCAGTTCTTC. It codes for CATRSGGTYNEQFF.

CDR3 sequence reads: CASSGWGPSNQPQHF. CDR3 nucleotide sequence: TGTGCCAGCAGTGGGTGGGGGCCTAGCAATCAGCCCCAGCATTTT. The chain uses TRBV2 and TRBJ1-5; D may be TRBD1 (6 bases). Looked up from germline, CDR1 is SNHLY and CDR2 is FYNNEI. V was trimmed by 4 bases and J by 0 bases, leaving 10 bases between them. This CDR3 is 15 amino acids long.

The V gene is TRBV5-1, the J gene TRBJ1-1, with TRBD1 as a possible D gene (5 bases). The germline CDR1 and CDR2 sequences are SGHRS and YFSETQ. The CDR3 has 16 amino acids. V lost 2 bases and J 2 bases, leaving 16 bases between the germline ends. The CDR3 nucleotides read TGCGCCAGCAGCTTAGATGCAGGGCAAATCAACACTGAAGCTTTCTTT. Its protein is CASSLDAGQINTEAFF.

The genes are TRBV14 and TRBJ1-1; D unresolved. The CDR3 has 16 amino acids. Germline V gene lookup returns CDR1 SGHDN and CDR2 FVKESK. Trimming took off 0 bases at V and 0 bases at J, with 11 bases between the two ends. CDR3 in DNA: TGTGCCAGCAGCCAAGACCCCGCGGGGATGAACACTGAAGCTTTCTTT. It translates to CASSQDPAGMNTEAFF.

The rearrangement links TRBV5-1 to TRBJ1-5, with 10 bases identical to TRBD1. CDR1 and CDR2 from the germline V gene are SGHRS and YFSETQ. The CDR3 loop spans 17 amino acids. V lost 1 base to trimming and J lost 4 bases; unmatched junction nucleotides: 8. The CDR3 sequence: CASSLSPRDRGNQPQHF. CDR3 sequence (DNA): TGCGCCAGCAGCTTGTCGCCTCGGGACAGGGGAAATCAGCCCCAGCATTTT.

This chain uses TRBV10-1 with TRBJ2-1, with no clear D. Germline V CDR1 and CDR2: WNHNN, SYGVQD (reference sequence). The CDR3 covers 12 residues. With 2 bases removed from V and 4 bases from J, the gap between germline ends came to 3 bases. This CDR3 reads CASSEQYNEQFF. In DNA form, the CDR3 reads TGCGCCAGCAGTGAGCAATACAATGAGCAGTTCTTC.

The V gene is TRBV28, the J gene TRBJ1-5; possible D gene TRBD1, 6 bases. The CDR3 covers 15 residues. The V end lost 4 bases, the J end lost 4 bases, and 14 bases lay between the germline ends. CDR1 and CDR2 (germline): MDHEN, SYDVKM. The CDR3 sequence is CASSSPDSSNQPQHF. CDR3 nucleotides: TGTGCCAGCAGTTCCCCGGACAGTTCTAATCAGCCCCAGCATTTT.

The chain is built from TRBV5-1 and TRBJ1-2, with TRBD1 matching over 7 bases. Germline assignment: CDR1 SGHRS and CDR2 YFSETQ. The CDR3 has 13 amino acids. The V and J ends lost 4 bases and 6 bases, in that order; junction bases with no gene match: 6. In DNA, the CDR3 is TGCGCCAGCAGCCCCGGGACAGTGGATGGCTACACCTTC. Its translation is CASSPGTVDGYTF.

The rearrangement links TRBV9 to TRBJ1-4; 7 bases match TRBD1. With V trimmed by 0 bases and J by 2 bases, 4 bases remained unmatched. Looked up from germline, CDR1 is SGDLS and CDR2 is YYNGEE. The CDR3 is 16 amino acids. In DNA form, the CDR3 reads TGTGCCAGCAGCGTAGGAAAGGGGGCTACTAATGAAAAACTGTTTTTT. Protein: CASSVGKGATNEKLFF. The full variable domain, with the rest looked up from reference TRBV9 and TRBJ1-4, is DSGVTQTPKHLITATGQRVTLRCSPRSGDLSVYWYQQSLDQGLQFLIQYYNGEERAKGNILERFSAQQFPDLHSELNLSSLELGDSALYFCASSVGKGATNEKLFFGSGTQLSVL.

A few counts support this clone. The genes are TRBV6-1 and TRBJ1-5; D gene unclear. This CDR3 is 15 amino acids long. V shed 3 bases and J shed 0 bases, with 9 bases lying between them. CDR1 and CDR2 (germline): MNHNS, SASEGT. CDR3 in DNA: TGTGCCAGCAGTGACCCGGGAATTAGCAATCAGCCCCAGCATTTT. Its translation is CASSDPGISNQPQHF.

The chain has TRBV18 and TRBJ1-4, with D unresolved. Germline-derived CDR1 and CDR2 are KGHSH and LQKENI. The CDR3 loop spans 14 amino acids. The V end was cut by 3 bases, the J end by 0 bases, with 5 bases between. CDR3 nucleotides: TGTGCCAGCTCACCCCAAACAACTAATGAAAAACTGTTTTTT. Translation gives CASSPQTTNEKLFF. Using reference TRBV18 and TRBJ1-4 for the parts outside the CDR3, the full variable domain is NAGVMQNPRHLVRRRGQEARLRCSPMKGHSHVYWYRQLPEEGLKFMVYLQKENIIDESGMPKERFSAEFPKEGPSILRIQQVVRGDSAAYFCASSPQTTNEKLFFGSGTQLSVL.

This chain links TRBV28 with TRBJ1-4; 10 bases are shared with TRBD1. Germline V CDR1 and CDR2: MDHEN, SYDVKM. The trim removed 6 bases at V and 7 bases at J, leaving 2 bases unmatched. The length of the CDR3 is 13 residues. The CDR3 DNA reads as TGTGCCAGCAGGGGACAGGGGATTGAAAAACTGTTTTTT. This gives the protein CASRGQGIEKLFF.

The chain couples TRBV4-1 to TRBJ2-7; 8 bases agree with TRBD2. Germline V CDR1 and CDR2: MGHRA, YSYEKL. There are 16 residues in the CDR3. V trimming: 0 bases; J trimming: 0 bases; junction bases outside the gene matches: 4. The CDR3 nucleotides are TGCGCCAGCAGCCAAGATCCGGGGGGGACCTCCTACGAGCAGTACTTC. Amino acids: CASSQDPGGTSYEQYF.

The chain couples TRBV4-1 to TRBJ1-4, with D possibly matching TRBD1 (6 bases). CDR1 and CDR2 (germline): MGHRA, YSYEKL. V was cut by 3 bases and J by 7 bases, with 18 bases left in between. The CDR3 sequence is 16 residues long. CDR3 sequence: CASSQQGTGPVEKLFF. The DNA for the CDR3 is TGCGCCAGCAGCCAGCAGGGCACAGGGCCGGTTGAAAAACTGTTTTTT.

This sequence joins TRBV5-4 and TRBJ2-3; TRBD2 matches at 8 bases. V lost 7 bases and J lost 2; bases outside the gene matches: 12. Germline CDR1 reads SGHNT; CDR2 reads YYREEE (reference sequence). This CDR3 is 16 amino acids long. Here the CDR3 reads CASAFRGGGHTDTQYF. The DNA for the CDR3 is TGTGCCAGCGCCTTCAGGGGCGGGGGGCACACAGATACGCAGTATTTT.

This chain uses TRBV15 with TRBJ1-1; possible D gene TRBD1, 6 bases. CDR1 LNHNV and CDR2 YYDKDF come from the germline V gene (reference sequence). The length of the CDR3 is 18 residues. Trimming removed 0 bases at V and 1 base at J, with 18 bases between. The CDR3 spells CATSRDRGGQISNTEAFF. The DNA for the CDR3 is TGTGCCACCAGCAGAGATCGCGGGGGGCAAATTTCGAACACTGAAGCTTTCTTT.

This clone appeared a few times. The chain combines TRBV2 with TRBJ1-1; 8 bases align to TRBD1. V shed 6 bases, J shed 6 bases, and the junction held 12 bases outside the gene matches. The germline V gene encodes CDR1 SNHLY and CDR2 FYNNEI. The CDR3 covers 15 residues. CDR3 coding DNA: TGTGCCAGCAGCCAGACAGGGGACCCAAGGGCTGAAGCTTTCTTT. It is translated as CASSQTGDPRAEAFF.

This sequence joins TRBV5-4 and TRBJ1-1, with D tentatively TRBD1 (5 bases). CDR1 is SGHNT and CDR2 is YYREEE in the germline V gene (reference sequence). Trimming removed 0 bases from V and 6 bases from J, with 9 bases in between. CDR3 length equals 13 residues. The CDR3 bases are TGTGCCAGCAGCTTGGGGGGCTCGGCTGAAGCTTTCTTT. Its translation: CASSLGGSAEAFF.